This paragraph reports one T cell receptor (beta chain). Its antigen remains unknown. The record originates from a study of CXCR3-negative and CXCR3-positive naive CD8 T cells. Across the whole study: TRB reads totalled about 150 million, about 1.5 +/- 0.3 million per library.

5' RACE with UMI labels generated the TRB cDNA libraries. TCRdb reanalyzed the 5' RACE reads and collapses them to one entry per CDR3 protein, without DNA. The sample data list under 50,000 distinct CDR3 sequences. CDR3 length: 14 residues. CDR1 and CDR2 (germline): MNHEY, SVGAGI. Triplicates of about 280,000 cells were sorted from each CD8+ T cell subset. Overall study results and limits: Unlike memory cells, which differed, naive CXCR3-negative and CXCR3-positive cells had similar TRBV-TRBJ usage.

The sample consisted of naive CXCR3- CD8+ T cells from blood. Subset meaning: CD45RO-CCR7+CD27+CD95- naive CD8+ T cells lacking CXCR3 (TNR3-). The sequence was obtained from a human donor in good health. Some clones in this sample may be carry-over from other donors' samples. The genes are TRBV6-5 and TRBJ2-3; there is no DNA to check the TCRdb D call of TRBD1. The CDR3 is CASSYYGGTDTQYF.